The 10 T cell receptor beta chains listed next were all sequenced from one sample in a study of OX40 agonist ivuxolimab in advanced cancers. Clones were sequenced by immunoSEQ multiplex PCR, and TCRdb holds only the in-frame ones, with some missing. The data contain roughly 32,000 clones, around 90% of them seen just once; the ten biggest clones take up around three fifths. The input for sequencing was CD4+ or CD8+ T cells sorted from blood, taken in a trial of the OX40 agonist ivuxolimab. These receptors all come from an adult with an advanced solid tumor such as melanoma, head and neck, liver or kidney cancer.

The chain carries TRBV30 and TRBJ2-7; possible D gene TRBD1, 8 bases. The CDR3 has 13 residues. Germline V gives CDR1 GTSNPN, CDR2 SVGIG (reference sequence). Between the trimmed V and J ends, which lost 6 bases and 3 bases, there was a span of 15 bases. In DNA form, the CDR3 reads TGTGCCTGTACACAGGGGGGGTTCTACGAGCAGTACTTC. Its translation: CACTQGGFYEQYF.

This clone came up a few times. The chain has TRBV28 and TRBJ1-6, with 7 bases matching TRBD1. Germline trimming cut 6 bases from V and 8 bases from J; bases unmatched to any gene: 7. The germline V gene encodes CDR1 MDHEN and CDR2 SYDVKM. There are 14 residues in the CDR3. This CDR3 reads CASSNTGAYSPLHF. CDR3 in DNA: TGTGCCAGCAGCAATACAGGGGCCTATTCACCCCTCCACTTT.

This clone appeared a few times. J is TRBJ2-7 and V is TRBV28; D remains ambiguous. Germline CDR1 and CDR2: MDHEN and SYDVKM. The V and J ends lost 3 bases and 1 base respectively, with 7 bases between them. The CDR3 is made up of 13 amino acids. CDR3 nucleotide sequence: TGTGCCAGCAGTTTGGTAAAGTCCTACGAGCAGTACTTC. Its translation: CASSLVKSYEQYF.

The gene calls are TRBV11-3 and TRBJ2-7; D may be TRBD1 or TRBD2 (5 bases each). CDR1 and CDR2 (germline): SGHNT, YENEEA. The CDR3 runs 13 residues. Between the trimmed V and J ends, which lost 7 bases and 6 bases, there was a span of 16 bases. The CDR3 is CASKIGSGTEQYF. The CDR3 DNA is TGTGCCAGCAAAATAGGGTCAGGGACCGAGCAGTACTTC.

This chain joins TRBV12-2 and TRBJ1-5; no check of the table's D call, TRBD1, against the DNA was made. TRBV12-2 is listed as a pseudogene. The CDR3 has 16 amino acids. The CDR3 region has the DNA TGTGCAAGTCGCCTACGGAAACAGGGGGTAAATCAGCCCCAGCATTTT. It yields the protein CASRLRKQGVNQPQHF.

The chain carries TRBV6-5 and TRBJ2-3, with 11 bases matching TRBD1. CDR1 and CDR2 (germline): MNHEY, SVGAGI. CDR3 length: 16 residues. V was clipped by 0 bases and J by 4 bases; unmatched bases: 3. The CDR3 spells CASSYSPGQGADTQYF. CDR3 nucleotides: TGTGCCAGCAGTTACTCCCCGGGACAGGGGGCAGATACGCAGTATTTT.

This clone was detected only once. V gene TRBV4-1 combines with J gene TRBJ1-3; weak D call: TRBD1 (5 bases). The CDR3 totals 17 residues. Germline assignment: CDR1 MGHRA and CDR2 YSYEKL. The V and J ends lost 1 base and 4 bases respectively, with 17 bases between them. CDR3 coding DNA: TGCGCCAGCAGCCAAGTTCCGGGAGTCAGGGTCGGAAACACCATATATTTT. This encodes CASSQVPGVRVGNTIYF.

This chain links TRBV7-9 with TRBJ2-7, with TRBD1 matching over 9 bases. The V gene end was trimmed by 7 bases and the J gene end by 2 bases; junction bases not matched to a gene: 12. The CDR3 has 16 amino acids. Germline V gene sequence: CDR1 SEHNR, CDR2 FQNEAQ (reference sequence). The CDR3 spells CASNSLDGTGPYEQYF. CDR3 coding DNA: TGTGCCAGCAACAGCCTCGACGGGACAGGGCCCTACGAGCAGTACTTC.

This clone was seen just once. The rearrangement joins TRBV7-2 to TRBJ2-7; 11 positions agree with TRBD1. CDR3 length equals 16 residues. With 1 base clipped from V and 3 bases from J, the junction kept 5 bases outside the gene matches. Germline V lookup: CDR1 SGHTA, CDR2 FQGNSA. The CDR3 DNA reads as TGTGCCAGCAGCTTAGGTGGCGGGACAGGGGGCTACGAGCAGTACTTC. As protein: CASSLGGGTGGYEQYF.

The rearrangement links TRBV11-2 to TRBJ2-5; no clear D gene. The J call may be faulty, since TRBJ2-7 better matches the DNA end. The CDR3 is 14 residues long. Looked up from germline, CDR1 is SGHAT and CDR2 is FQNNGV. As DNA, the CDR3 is TGTGCCAGCAGCCCGGACGGAAGCTCCTACGAGCAGTACTTC. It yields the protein CASSPDGSSYEQYF.